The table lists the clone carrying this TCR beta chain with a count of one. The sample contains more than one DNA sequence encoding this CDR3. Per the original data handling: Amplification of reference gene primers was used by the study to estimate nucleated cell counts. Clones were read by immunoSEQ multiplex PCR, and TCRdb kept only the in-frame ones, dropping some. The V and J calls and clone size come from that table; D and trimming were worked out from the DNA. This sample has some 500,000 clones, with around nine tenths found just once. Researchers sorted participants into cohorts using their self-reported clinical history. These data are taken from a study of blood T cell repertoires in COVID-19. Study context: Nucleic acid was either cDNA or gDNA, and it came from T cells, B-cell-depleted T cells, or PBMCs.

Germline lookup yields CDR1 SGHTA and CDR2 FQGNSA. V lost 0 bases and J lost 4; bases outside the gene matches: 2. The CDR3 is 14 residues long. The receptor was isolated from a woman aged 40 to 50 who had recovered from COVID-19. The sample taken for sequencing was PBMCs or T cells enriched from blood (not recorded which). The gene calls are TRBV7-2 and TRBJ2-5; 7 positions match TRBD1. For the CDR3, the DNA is TGTGCCAGCAGCTTAGCAGGGGGCGGAGAGACCCAGTACTTC. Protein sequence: CASSLAGGGETQYF.